These T cell receptor beta chains were read from a single sample in a study of blood T cell repertoires in COVID-19. Sequencing was performed with immunoSEQ multiplex PCR; in TCRdb, only in-frame clones are kept and a portion is missing. The table records under 250,000 clones, about 83% of them present only once. Sequencing input: peripheral blood. All receptors derive from a woman aged 40 to 50 who had recovered from COVID-19. CDR3s include the opening cysteine and the closing phenylalanine or tryptophan. A D gene is named only where the DNA matches it firmly. Rows may omit the clone size; those that give it use once, few, many or a size class.

TRBJ1-2 TRBV6-5 few . CASTPDRYYGYTF TGTGCCAGCACCCCCGACAGATACTATGGCTACACCTTC
TRBJ1-2 TRBV5-1 . . CASSLRARDTIYGYTF TGCGCCAGCAGCCTAAGGGCACGGGACACAATTTATGGCTACACCTTC
TRBJ2-6 TRBV2 once . CASSLISGANVLTF TGTGCCAGCAGTCTTATTTCTGGGGCCAACGTCCTGACTTTC
TRBJ1-3 TRBV19 . TRBD1 CASSIGTEDTIYF TGTGCCAGTAGTATCGGGACAGAAGACACCATATATTTT
TRBJ1-2 TRBV9 . . CASSVEEASNYGYTF TGTGCCAGCAGCGTAGAAGAAGCGTCTAACTATGGCTACACCTTC
TRBJ1-1 TRBV11-2 . . CASSLVRENTEAFF TGTGCCAGCAGCTTAGTGCGGGAGAACACTGAAGCTTTCTTT
TRBJ2-7 TRBV28 . . CASSLLGTPSYEQYF TGTGCCAGCAGTTTACTGGGGACTCCCTCCTACGAGCAGTACTTC
TRBJ2-7 TRBV30 few TRBD2 CAGRRPSGGAYEQYF TGTGCCGGGAGACGGCCTAGCGGGGGGGCCTACGAGCAGTACTTC
TRBJ2-1 TRBV5-4 . . CASSKIGEQFF TGTGCCAGCAGCAAAATCGGTGAGCAGTTCTTC
TRBJ1-1 TRBV5-4 . TRBD1 CASSSPQGDGVAFF TGTGCCAGCAGCTCCCCACAGGGGGACGGGGTAGCTTTCTTT
TRBJ1-2 TRBV11-2 . . CASSLGQLYGYTF TGTGCCAGCAGCCTAGGACAGCTCTATGGCTACACCTTC
TRBJ1-2 TRBV6-6 . TRBD1 CASSYGQGSYTF TGTGCCAGCAGTTACGGACAGGGCAGCTACACCTTC
TRBJ2-1 TRBV13 . TRBD1 CASSQDRGNEQFF TGTGCCAGCAGCCAGGACAGGGGGAATGAGCAGTTCTTC
TRBJ1-4 TRBV2 . TRBD1 CASTVTGGAEKLFF TGTGCCAGCACCGTCACAGGGGGCGCGGAAAAACTGTTTTTT
TRBJ1-4 TRBV5-1 . . CASSLKASAGLHNEKLFF TGCGCCAGCAGCTTGAAGGCGTCAGCGGGGCTCCATAATGAAAAACTGTTTTTT
TRBJ2-7 TRBV3-1/TRBV3-2 . . CASSQTGSYSYEQYF TGTGCCAGCAGCCAAACCGGGAGCTACTCCTACGAGCAGTACTTC
TRBJ2-7 TRBV6-1 once . CASSEAGSNYEQYF TGTGCCAGCAGTGAAGCGGGGAGCAACTACGAGCAGTACTTC
TRBJ1-4 TRBV3-1/TRBV3-2 . TRBD1 CASSLGTATNEKLFF TGTGCCAGCAGCCTGGGGACAGCAACTAATGAAAAACTGTTTTTT
TRBJ2-1 TRBV6-1 . TRBD1 CASSDVGTVYNEQFF TGTGCCAGCAGTGACGTCGGGACAGTATACAATGAGCAGTTCTTC
TRBJ2-7 TRBV19 . TRBD1 CASSPGQGTKQYF TGTGCCAGTTCTCCGGGACAGGGAACGAAGCAGTACTTC
TRBJ2-2 TRBV2 few . CASILDSRGNTGELFF TGTGCCAGCATCCTGGACTCCAGGGGCAACACCGGGGAGCTGTTTTTT
TRBJ2-1 TRBV11-2 . TRBD1 CAVGQGPRNEQFF TGTGCCGTAGGACAGGGGCCGAGGAATGAGCAGTTCTTC
TRBJ1-2 TRBV4-2 . TRBD1 CASSRDRVYGYTF TGTGCCAGCAGCCGCGACAGGGTTTATGGCTACACCTTC
TRBJ1-4 TRBV6-2/TRBV6-3 once . CASSYRPGVNEKLFF TGTGCCAGCAGTTACCGGCCCGGGGTTAATGAAAAACTGTTTTTT
TRBJ1-4 TRBV19 once . CASSHMGAFRPEKLFF TGTGCCAGTAGTCACATGGGGGCCTTTAGACCGGAAAAACTGTTTTTT
TRBJ2-5 TRBV5-6 . . CASSSGRGSGTQYF TGTGCCAGCAGCTCGGGGCGGGGTTCGGGGACCCAGTACTTC
TRBJ1-5 TRBV6-5 . TRBD1 CASTRGTGTNQPQHF TGTGCCAGCACTCGAGGGACAGGCACCAATCAGCCCCAGCATTTT
TRBJ2-3 TRBV9 . TRBD2 CASSVDTSGEADTQYF TGTGCCAGCAGCGTAGACACTAGCGGGGAGGCAGATACGCAGTATTTT
TRBJ1-4 TRBV2 once . CASSESGPGLEKLFF TGTGCCAGCAGTGAATCCGGTCCAGGTTTAGAAAAACTGTTTTTT
TRBJ2-4 TRBV7-6 . TRBD2 CASSLVSGGPSGNIQYF TGTGCCAGCAGCTTAGTTAGCGGGGGGCCCTCCGGAAACATTCAGTACTTC
TRBJ2-3 TRBV6-5 . . CASTVNRNTQYF TGTGCCAGCACCGTAAACAGAAATACGCAGTATTTT
TRBJ1-2 TRBV7-9 . TRBD1 CASSLGDSYGYTF TGTGCCAGCAGCTTGGGGGACAGCTATGGCTACACCTTC
TRBJ2-1 TRBV3-1/TRBV3-2 . TRBD1 CASRHTGEGEQFF TGTGCCAGCAGGCATACAGGGGAAGGTGAGCAGTTCTTC